This T cell receptor (beta chain) was observed in a study of blood T cell repertoires in COVID-19. About the study: T cells, B-cell-depleted T cells, or PBMCs supplied cDNA or gDNA.

Assay: immunoSEQ multiplex PCR; the TCRdb copy retains only in-frame clones and omits some. Here the sample spans approximately 400,000 clones, more than 80% being singletons. The TCR was taken from a man in his forties with acute or convalescent COVID-19. Specimen: peripheral blood.

As DNA, the CDR3 is TGTGCCAGCAGTCGAGGGGACAGAGGAGGGGATAACTATGGCTACACCTTC. Amino acids: CASSRGDRGGDNYGYTF. The chain combines TRBV28 with TRBJ1-2, with 7 positions matching TRBD1. Per the germline V gene, CDR1 is MDHEN and CDR2 is SYDVKM. CDR3 size: 17 residues. The ends lost 5 bases at V and 1 base at J; junction bases unmatched: 13.